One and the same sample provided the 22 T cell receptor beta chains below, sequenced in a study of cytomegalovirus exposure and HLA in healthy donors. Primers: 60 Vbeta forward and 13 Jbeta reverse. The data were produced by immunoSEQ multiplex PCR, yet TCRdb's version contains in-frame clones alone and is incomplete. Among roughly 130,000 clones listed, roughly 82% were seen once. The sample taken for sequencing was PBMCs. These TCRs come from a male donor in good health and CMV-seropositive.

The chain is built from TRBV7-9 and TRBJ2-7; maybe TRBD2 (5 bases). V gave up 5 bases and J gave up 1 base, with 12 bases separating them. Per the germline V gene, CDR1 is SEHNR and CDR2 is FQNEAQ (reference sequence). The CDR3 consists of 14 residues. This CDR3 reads CASSPLRDSYEQYF. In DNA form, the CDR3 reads TGTGCCAGCAGCCCCCTCCGGGATTCCTACGAGCAGTACTTC.

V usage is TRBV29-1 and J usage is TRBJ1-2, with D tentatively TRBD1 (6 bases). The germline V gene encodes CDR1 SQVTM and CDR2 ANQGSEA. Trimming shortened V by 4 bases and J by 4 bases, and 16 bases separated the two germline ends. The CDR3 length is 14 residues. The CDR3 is CSVVAGAPAYGYTF. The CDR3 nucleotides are TGCAGCGTTGTGGCAGGGGCGCCTGCCTATGGCTACACCTTC.

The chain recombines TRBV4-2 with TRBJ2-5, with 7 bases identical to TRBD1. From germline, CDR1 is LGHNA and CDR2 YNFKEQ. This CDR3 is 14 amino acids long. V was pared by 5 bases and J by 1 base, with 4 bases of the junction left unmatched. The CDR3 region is CASSGQGVQETQYF. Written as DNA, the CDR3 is TGTGCCAGCAGCGGCCAGGGGGTCCAAGAGACCCAGTACTTC.

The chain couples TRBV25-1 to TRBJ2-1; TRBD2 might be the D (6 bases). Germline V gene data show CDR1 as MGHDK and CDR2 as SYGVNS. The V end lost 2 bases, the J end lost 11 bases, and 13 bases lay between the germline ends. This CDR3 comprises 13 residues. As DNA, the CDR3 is TGTGCCAGCAGTGAACCAGGGCTAGCGAAGCAGTTCTTC. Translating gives CASSEPGLAKQFF.

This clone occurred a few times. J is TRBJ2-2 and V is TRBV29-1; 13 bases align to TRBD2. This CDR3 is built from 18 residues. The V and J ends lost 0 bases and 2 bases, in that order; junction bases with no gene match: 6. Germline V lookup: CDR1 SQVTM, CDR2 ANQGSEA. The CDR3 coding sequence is TGCAGCGTTGAAGATCCCACTAGCGGGAGGGAAAACACCGGGGAGCTGTTTTTT. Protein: CSVEDPTSGRENTGELFF.

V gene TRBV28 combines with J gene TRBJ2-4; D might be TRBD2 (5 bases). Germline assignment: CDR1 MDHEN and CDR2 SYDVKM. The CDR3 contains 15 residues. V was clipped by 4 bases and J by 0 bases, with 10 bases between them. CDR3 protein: CASSSAGVAKNIQYF. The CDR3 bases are TGTGCCAGCAGTTCTGCGGGTGTAGCCAAAAACATTCAGTACTTC.

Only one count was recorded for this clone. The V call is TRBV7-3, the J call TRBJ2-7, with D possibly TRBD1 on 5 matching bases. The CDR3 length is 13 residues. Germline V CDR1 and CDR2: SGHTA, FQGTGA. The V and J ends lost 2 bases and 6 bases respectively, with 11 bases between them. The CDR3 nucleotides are TGTGCCAGCAGCTTATGGGTGGGGCCCGAGCAGTACTTC. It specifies CASSLWVGPEQYF.

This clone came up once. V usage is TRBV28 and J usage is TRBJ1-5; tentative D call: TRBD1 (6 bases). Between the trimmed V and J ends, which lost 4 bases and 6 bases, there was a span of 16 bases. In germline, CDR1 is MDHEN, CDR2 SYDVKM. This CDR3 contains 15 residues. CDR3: CASSSRGAPSQPQHF. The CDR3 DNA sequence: TGTGCCAGCAGTTCCAGGGGTGCCCCCAGTCAGCCCCAGCATTTT.

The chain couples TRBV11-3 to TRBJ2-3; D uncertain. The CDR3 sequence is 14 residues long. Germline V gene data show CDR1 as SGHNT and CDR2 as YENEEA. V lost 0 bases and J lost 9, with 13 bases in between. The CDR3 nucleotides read TGTGCCAGCAGCTTAGATCCTTCGCGAGGCACGCAGTATTTT. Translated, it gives CASSLDPSRGTQYF.

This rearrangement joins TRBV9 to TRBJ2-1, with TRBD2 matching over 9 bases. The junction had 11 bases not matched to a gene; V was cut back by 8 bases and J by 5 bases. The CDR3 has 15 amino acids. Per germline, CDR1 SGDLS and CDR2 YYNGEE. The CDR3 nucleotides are TGTGCCAGTCAGGATCTAGCGGGGCTGAACAATGAGCAGTTCTTC. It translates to CASQDLAGLNNEQFF.

DNA of the CDR3: TGTGCCAGCAGCTTAGTGCGTCAGGGGGACCGGGAGCAGTTCTTC. Its translation is CASSLVRQGDREQFF. This chain uses TRBV7-6 with TRBJ2-1, with 7 positions matching TRBD1. The J segment lost 10 bases and the V segment lost 1 base, leaving 10 bases of the junction unmatched. CDR1 and CDR2 from the germline V gene are SGHVS and FNYEAQ. There are 15 residues in the CDR3.

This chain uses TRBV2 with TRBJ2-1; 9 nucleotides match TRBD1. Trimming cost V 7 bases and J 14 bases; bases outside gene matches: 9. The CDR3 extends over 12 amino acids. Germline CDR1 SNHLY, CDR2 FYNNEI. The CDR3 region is CASTQDRGGEFF. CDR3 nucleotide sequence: TGTGCCAGCACCCAGGACAGGGGCGGTGAGTTCTTC. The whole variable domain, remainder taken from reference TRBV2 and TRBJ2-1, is EPEVTQTPSHQVTQMGQEVILRCVPISNHLYFYWYRQILGQKVEFLVSFYNNEISEKSEIFDDQFSVERPDGSNFTLKIRSTKLEDSAMYFCASTQDRGGEFFGPGTRLTVL.

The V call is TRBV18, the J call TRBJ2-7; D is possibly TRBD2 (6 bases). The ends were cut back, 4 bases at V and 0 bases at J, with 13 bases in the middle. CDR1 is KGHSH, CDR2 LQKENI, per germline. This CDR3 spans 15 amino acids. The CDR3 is CASSLQDGSSYEQYF. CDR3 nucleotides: TGTGCCAGCTCACTTCAGGACGGGAGCTCCTACGAGCAGTACTTC.

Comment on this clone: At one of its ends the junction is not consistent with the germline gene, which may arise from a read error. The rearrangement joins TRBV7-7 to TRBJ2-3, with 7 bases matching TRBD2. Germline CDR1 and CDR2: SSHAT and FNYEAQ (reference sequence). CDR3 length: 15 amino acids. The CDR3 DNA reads TGTGCTAGCAGGAACTGGCGGGAGCGCACAGATACGCAGTATTTT. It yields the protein CASRNWRERTDTQYF.

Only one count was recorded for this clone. DNA for the CDR3: TGTGCCAGCAGTCCCGACAGGGGGGAGACCCAGTACTTC. It encodes CASSPDRGETQYF. This rearrangement joins TRBV6-5 to TRBJ2-5; 9 positions match TRBD1. The CDR3 is 13 amino acids. The junction had 3 bases not matched to a gene; V was cut back by 5 bases and J by 5 bases. CDR1 and CDR2 from the germline V gene are MNHEY and SVGAGI.

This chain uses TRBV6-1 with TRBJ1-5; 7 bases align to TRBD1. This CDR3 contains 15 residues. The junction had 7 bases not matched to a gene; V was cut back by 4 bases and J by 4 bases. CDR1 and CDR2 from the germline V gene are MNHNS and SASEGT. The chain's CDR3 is CASSVSGTVNQPQHF. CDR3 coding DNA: TGTGCCAGCAGTGTCTCCGGGACAGTTAATCAGCCCCAGCATTTT.

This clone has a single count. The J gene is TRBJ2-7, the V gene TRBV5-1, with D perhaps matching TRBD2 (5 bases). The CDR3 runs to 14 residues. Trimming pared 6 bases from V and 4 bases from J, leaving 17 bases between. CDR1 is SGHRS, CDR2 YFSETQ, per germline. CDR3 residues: CASTLEGAVYEQYF. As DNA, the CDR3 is TGCGCCAGCACCCTCGAGGGAGCGGTGTACGAGCAGTACTTC.

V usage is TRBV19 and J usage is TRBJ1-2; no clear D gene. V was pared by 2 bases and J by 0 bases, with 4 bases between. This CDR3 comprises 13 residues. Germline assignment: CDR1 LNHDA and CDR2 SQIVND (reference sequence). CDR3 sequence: CASSINTNYGYTF. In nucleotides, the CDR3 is TGTGCCAGTAGTATAAATACTAACTATGGCTACACCTTC.

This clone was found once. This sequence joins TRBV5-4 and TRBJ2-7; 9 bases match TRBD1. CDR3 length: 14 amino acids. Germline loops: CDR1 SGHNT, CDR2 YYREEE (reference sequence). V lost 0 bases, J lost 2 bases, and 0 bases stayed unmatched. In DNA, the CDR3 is TGTGCCAGCAGCTTGGGGACAGGGGCCTACGAGCAGTACTTC. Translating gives CASSLGTGAYEQYF.

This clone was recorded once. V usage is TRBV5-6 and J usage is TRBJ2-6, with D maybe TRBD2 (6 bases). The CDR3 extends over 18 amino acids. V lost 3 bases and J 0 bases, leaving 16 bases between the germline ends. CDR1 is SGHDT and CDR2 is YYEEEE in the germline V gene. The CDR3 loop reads CASSSLRGLSSGANVLTF. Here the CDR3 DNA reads TGTGCCAGCAGCTCACTAAGGGGACTCTCCTCTGGGGCCAACGTCCTGACTTTC.

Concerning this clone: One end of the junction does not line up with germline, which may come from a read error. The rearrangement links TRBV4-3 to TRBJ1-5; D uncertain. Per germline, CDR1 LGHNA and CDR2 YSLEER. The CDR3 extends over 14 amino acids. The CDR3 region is CVSSQILRNQPQHF. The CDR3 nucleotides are TGCGTCAGCAGCCAAATTCTAAGAAATCAGCCCCAGCATTTT.

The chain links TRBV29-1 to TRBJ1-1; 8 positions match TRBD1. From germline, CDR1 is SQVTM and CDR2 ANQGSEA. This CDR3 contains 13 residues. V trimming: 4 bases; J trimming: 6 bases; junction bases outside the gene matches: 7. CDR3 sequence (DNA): TGCAGCGTTGGAACAGGGGGGGTCCCTGAAGCTTTCTTT. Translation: CSVGTGGVPEAFF.